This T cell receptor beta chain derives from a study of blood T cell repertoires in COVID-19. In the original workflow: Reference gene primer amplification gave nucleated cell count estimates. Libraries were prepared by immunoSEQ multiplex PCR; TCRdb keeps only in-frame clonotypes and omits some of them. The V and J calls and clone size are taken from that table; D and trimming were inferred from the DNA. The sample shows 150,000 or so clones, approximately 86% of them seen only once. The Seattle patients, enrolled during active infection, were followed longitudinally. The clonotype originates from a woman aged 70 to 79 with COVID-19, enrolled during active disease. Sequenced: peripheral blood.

CDR3: CASSWESTYEQYF. The DNA for the CDR3 is TGTGCCAGCAGTTGGGAGTCTACCTACGAGCAGTACTTC. The rearrangement joins TRBV6-5 to TRBJ2-7, with a tentative D call TRBD2 (5 bases). This CDR3 has 13 amino acids. Trimming cost V 4 bases and J 2 bases, with 9 bases left between them. Germline V gene sequence: CDR1 MNHEY, CDR2 SVGAGI.